This record looks at one T cell receptor (beta chain) sequence and its context. Its antigen is unidentified. Treatment was busulfan-fludarabine conditioning, a marrow graft, and cyclophosphamide on days +3 and +4. The record originates from a study of T cells after posttransplantation cyclophosphamide. The germline V gene encodes CDR1 SGHDT and CDR2 YYEEEE. The CDR3 totals 16 residues. J was trimmed by 7 bases and V by 1 base; bases with no gene match: 11. Produced via immunoSEQ multiplex PCR; TCRdb's table is partial and in-frame only. The table lists tens of thousands of clones, around 91% of them singletons. General study findings and limits: Recipient CMV seropositivity and CMV reactivation strongly tracked TRB clonality.

This TCR derives from a male patient aged 60-70 years who received an allogeneic stem cell transplant from a related donor and was CMV-positive. Among the T cells, some may be from the graft donor. Sequences were derived from PBMCs, sampled roughly 60 days after allogeneic stem cell transplant with posttransplant cyclophosphamide. The chain combines TRBV5-6 with TRBJ2-5; the match to TRBD2 covers 9 bases. The CDR3 DNA reads as TGTGCCAGCAGCTTGTCGGGGCGGGGGGGCCTCGGGACCCAGTACTTC. The encoded protein is CASSLSGRGGLGTQYF.